This TCR beta chain was sequenced for a study of human T cells and chemical hapten exposure. Trimming removed 6 bases from V and 3 bases from J, with 9 bases in between. CDR3 size: 12 residues. The germline V gene encodes CDR1 MDHEN and CDR2 SYDVKM. There are a few counts of this clonotype. MiXCR, run by TCRdb on the RACE reads, gives a single entry per CDR3 protein. The table shows roughly 94,000 distinct CDR3 sequences, with over 7.5% occurring only once. Described time point: patch test 2, 6 weeks after DPC sensitization. As for treatment: therapeutic diphenylcyclopropenone sensitization with weekly scalp DPC.

The TCR was taken from a woman in her thirties or forties with alopecia areata. Some clones in this sample may be carry-over from other donors' samples. The V call is TRBV28, the J call TRBJ2-7; tentatively, D is TRBD1 (5 bases). The sample here was whole blood, taken in connection with sensitization to the hapten diphenylcyclopropenone (DPC). CDR3 sequence reads: CASREGVYEQYF. In DNA, the CDR3 is TGTGCCAGCAGGGAAGGGGTCTACGAGCAGTACTTC.